These 8 T cell receptor beta chains were all obtained from the same sample, sequenced in a study of blood T cells in healthy people across ages. Together with a sample-barcoded 5' primer, a J-beta primer mix was included in a second PCR lasting about 6 to 11 cycles. TCRdb independently ran MiXCR on the 5' RACE reads; one entry per CDR3 protein. The sample lists over 1,200,000 distinct CDR3 sequences; 59% were seen once. Sequencing was performed on blood. All receptors come from a man younger than 30 in good health.

This clonotype has more than one count but fewer than ten. The chain uses TRBV7-9 and TRBJ2-5, with D uncertain. V was trimmed by 3 bases and J by 2 bases, leaving 16 bases between them. CDR3 length: 16 residues. The germline CDR1 and CDR2 sequences are SEHNR and FQNEAQ (reference sequence). The CDR3: CASSFGVRVGQETQYF. The CDR3 bases are TGTGCCAGCAGCTTTGGGGTCCGAGTCGGTCAAGAGACCCAGTACTTC.

V and J are TRBV4-1 and TRBJ2-1, with D perhaps TRBD1 (5 bases). The CDR3 length is 17 residues. Germline values: CDR1 MGHRA, CDR2 YSYEKL. V was clipped by 0 bases and J by 11 bases, with 23 bases between them. For the CDR3, the DNA is TGCGCCAGCAGCCAAGATCTTGTTAGGGGATTTATAAGTAAGCAGTTCTTC. Translated: CASSQDLVRGFISKQFF.

The genes are TRBV6-5 and TRBJ2-1, with D possibly being TRBD2 (6 bases). This CDR3 is 16 amino acids long. Germline V CDR1 and CDR2: MNHEY, SVGAGI. Trimming shortened V by 6 bases and J by 4 bases, and 19 bases separated the two germline ends. Written as DNA, the CDR3 is TGTGCCAGCAGGGCGGAGGCGGGTAGCGGATACAATGAGCAGTTCTTC. It encodes CASRAEAGSGYNEQFF.

This rearrangement joins TRBV20-1 to TRBJ1-5; D remains ambiguous. CDR3 length equals 13 residues. V dropped 2 bases and J dropped 8 bases, with 13 bases sitting between them. The germline gives CDR1 DFQATT, CDR2 SNEGSKA (reference sequence). CDR3 sequence (DNA): TGCAGTGCTAGACCCCCGAGCGGAGAGCCCCAGCATTTT. Amino acid sequence: CSARPPSGEPQHF.

As regards this clonotype: At one boundary the junction diverges from the germline segment, which might be a read error. V gene TRBV7-7 combines with J gene TRBJ2-7, with D unresolved. CDR3 length: 13 residues. CDR1 and CDR2 (germline): SSHAT, FNYEAQ (reference sequence). The CDR3 is CASSLGISYERYF. CDR3 coding DNA: TGTGCCAGCAGCTTAGGGATTTCCTACGAGCGGTACTTC.

The rearrangement joins TRBV20-1 to TRBJ1-2, with a tentative D call TRBD1 (5 bases). The CDR3 is 11 amino acids. Germline-derived CDR1 and CDR2 are DFQATT and SNEGSKA (reference sequence). V was shortened by 0 bases and J by 6 bases, with 5 bases between the two germline ends. The CDR3 DNA follows: TGCAGTGCTAGAGACAGGGATGGCTACACCTTC. The encoded protein is CSARDRDGYTF.

This chain connects TRBV7-2 to TRBJ2-1; D perhaps matches TRBD1 (6 bases). This CDR3 has 12 amino acids. V lost 5 bases, J lost 12 bases, and 14 bases lay in between. Germline-derived CDR1 and CDR2 are SGHTA and FQGNSA. The CDR3 reads CASSHQQGGQFF. The DNA for the CDR3 is TGTGCCAGCAGCCATCAACAGGGTGGGCAGTTCTTC.

Only one count was recorded for this clonotype. This chain links TRBV27 with TRBJ1-2; 9 positions match TRBD1. CDR3 size: 15 residues. Germline-derived CDR1 and CDR2 are MNHEY and SMNVEV (reference sequence). V lost 6 bases to trimming and J lost 1 base; unmatched junction nucleotides: 6. The CDR3 DNA reads as TGTGCCAGCAGCGACAGGGGGACCTTTAACTATGGCTACACCTTC. Encoded protein: CASSDRGTFNYGYTF.